Described below is a single TCR beta chain sequence and its context. Germline V lookup: CDR1 LNHDA, CDR2 SQIVND (reference sequence). Germline trimming cut 4 bases from V and 2 bases from J; bases unmatched to any gene: 7. The CDR3 is 16 amino acids. This specimen comes from a study of blood T cell repertoires in COVID-19. Overall study: The United States, Italy and Spain were the sources of the acute and convalescent COVID-19 samples. The cDNA or gDNA used as material had been derived from T cells, B-cell-depleted T cells, or PBMCs.

Per the authors' pipeline: Researchers report that nucleated cell counts were estimated from reference gene primer amplification. Assay: immunoSEQ multiplex PCR; the TCRdb copy retains only in-frame clones and omits some. Clonal size and the V and J genes are those of that table, whereas D and trimming came from the DNA. The data hold about 190,000 clones, with approximately 81% observed a single time. Material for sequencing was peripheral blood. The J gene is TRBJ2-3, the V gene TRBV19; 9 nucleotides match TRBD2. The TCR was taken from a human donor in a cohort sampled during active COVID-19. For the CDR3, the DNA is TGTGCCAGTAGTACTAAAGCGGGGGGCTACACAGATACGCAGTATTTT. It is translated as CASSTKAGGYTDTQYF.